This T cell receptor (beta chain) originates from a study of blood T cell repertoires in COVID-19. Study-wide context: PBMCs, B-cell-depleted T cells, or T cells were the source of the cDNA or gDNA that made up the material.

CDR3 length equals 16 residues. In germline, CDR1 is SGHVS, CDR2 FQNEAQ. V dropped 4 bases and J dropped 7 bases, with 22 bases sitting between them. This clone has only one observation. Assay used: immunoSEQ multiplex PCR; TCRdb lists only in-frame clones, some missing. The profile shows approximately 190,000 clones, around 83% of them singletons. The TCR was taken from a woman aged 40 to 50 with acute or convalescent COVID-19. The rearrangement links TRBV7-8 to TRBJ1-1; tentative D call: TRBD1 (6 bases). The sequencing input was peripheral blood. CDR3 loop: CASSSDGLTGVSEAFF. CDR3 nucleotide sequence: TGTGCCAGCAGCTCCGACGGTTTGACAGGAGTAAGTGAAGCTTTCTTT.